The entry below gives a single T cell receptor beta chain sequence along with its context. Its cognate antigen is unknown. The entry originates in a study of CD8 T cells in ankylosing spondylitis. TCRdb ran MiXCR on the 5' RACE reads and lists one entry per CDR3 protein. The table lists fewer than 750,000 distinct CDR3 sequences, 15% to 20% of them singletons. Study-wide findings and caveats: Matched ankylosing spondylitis synovial fluid reportedly contained a significantly enriched population of disease-linked clones. Roughly eight highly homologous variants formed a TCR beta motif that appeared characteristic of ankylosing spondylitis blood.

This CDR3 comprises 14 residues. The germline CDR1 and CDR2 sequences are MGHDK and SYGVNS. Trimming pared 7 bases from V and 8 bases from J, leaving 20 bases between. The clonotype comes from a male donor with ankylosing spondylitis. Sequencing was done on a sample of blood, either unsorted or a sorted T cell fraction (not recorded which). The rearrangement joins TRBV25-1 to TRBJ1-2; a weak D match, TRBD1 (5 bases). The CDR3: CASTKAGTGGGYTF. Here the CDR3 DNA reads TGTGCCAGCACCAAAGCCGGGACCGGAGGAGGCTACACCTTC.